The rows below give T cell receptor beta chains drawn from one sample of a study of blood T cell repertoires in COVID-19. Some clones are missing from TCRdb's copy, which holds only in-frame ones; the method was immunoSEQ multiplex PCR. Of some 200,000 clones detected, 81% appear once; the ten largest clones hold 11%. The sequenced material came from peripheral blood. Receptor source: a woman aged 40 to 49 with COVID-19, enrolled during active disease. CDR3s include the opening cysteine and the closing phenylalanine or tryptophan. D genes are given only for firm matches. Rows give clone size only sometimes, using once, few, many, or a class for an expanded clone.

j_call cdr3_length v_call clone_size d_call cdr3_aa cdr3_nt
TRBJ2-6 14 TRBV10-3 - - CAISAGPGANVLTF TGTGCCATCAGTGCTGGCCCTGGGGCCAACGTCCTGACTTTC
TRBJ2-5 14 TRBV10-3 - - CAISEKGDQETQYF TGTGCCATCAGTGAGAAGGGGGATCAAGAGACCCAGTACTTC
TRBJ2-5 16 TRBV7-8 - - CASSLTRGAYQETQYF TGTGCCAGCAGCCTGACTCGGGGGGCGTACCAAGAGACCCAGTACTTC
TRBJ2-1 18 TRBV7-6 once TRBD2 CASSLAHNLASGSYEQFF TGTGCCAGCAGCTTAGCGCACAACTTGGCTAGCGGGAGCTATGAGCAGTTCTTC
TRBJ2-7 15 TRBV28 - - CASSVGLSGYYEQYF TGTGCCAGCAGTGTGGGACTTTCGGGCTACTACGAGCAGTACTTC
TRBJ1-4 15 TRBV23-1 - TRBD1 CASKDRGHTNEKLFF TGCGCCAGCAAGGACAGGGGGCATACTAATGAAAAACTGTTTTTT
TRBJ2-1 17 TRBV4-2 - TRBD2 CASSQEARLAGYNEQFF TGTGCCAGCAGCCAAGAAGCCAGACTAGCGGGGTACAATGAGCAGTTCTTC
TRBJ1-2 11 TRBV21-1 once - CASSKDQAPTF TGTGCCAGCAGCAAAGATCAGGCCCCCACCTTC
TRBJ2-2 15 TRBV7-9 - TRBD2 CAAAGRGVNTGELFF TGTGCCGCGGCGGGGCGGGGGGTCAACACCGGGGAGCTGTTTTTT
TRBJ2-7 15 TRBV15 - - CATSRGSGDSREQYF TGTGCCACCAGCAGAGGATCGGGGGACTCCCGAGAGCAGTACTTC